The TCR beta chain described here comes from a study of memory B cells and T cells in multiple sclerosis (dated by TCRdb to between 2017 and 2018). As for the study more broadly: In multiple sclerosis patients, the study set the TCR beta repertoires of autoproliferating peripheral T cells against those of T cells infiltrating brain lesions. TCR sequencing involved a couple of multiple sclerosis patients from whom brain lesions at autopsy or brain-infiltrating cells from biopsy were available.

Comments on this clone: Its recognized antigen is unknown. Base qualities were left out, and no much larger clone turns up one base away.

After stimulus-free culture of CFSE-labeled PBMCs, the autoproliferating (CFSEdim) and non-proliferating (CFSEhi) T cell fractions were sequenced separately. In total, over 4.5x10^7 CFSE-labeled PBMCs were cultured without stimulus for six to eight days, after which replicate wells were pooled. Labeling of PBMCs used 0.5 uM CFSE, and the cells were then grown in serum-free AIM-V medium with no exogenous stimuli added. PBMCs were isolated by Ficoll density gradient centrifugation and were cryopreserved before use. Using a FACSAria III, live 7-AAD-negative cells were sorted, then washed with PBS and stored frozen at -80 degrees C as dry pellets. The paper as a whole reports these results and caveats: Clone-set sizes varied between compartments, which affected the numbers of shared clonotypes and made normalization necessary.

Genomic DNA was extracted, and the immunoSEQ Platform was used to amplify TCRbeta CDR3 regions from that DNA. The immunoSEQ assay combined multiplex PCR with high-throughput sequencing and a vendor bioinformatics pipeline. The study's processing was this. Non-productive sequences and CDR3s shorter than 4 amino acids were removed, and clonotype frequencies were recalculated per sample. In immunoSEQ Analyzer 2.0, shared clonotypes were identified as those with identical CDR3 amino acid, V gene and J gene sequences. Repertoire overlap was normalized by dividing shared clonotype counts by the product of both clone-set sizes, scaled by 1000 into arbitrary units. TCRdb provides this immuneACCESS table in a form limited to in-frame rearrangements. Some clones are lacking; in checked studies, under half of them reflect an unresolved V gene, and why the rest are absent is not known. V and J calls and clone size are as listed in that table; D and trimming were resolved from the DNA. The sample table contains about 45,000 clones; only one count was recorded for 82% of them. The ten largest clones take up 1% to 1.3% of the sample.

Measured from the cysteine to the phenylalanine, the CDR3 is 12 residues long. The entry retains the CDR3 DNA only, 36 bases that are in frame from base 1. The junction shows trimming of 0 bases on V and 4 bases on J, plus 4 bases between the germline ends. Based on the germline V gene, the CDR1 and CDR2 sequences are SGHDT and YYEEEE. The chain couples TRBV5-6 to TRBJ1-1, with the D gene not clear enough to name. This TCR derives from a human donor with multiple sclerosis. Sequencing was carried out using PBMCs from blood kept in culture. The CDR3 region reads CASSLEGTEAFF. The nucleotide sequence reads TGTGCCAGCAGCTTGGAAGGCACTGAAGCTTTCTTT.